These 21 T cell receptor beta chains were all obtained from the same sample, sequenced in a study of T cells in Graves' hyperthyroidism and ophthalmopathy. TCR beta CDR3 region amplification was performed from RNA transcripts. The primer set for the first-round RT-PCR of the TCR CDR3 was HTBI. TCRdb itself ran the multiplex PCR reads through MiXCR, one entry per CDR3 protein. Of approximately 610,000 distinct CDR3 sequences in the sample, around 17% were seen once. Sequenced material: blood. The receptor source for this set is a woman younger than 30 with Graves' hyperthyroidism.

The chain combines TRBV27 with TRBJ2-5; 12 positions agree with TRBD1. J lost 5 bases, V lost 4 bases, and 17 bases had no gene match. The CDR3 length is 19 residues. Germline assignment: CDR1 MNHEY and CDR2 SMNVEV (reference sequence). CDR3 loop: CASSSQALSGTGGMETQYF. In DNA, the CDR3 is TGTGCCAGCAGTTCCCAAGCACTTTCCGGGACAGGGGGCATGGAGACCCAGTACTTC.

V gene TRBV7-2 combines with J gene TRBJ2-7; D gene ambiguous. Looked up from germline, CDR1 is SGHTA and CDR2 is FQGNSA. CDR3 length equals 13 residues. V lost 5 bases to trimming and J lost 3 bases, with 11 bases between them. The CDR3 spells CASSQPVFYEQYF. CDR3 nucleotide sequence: TGTGCCAGCAGCCAACCAGTCTTCTACGAGCAGTACTTC.

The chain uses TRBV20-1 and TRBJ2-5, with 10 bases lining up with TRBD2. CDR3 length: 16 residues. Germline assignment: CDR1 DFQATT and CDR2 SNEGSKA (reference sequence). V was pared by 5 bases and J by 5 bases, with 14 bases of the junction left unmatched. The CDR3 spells CSAPKPHGTSVETQYF. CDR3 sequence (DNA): TGCAGTGCTCCTAAACCTCACGGGACTAGCGTTGAGACCCAGTACTTC.

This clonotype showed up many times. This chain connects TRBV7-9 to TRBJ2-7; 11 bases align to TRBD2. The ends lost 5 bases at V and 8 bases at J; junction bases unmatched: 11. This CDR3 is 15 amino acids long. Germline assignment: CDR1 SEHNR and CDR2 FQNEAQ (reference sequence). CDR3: CASSPSGGFSVKQYF. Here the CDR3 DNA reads TGTGCCAGCAGCCCTAGCGGGGGGTTCTCGGTCAAGCAGTACTTC.

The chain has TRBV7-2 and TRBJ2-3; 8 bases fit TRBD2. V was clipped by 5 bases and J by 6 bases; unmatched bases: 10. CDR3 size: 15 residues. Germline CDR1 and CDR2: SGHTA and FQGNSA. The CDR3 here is CASSDTGGQGDTQYF. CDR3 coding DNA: TGTGCCAGCAGCGACACGGGGGGGCAGGGGGATACGCAGTATTTT.

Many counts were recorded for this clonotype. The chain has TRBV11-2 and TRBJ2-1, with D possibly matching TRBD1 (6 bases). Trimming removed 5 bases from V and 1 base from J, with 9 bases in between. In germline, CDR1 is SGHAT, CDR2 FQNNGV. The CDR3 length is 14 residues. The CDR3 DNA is TGTGCCAGCAGCCCAACAGGGTCCTACAATGAGCAGTTCTTC. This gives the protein CASSPTGSYNEQFF.

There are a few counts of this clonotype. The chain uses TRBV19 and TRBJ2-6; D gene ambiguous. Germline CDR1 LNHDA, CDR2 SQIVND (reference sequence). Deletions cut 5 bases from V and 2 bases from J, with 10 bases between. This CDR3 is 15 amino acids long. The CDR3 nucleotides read TGTGCCAGTAGTCGGTCCTTCCCTGGGGCCAACGTCCTGACTTTC. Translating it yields CASSRSFPGANVLTF. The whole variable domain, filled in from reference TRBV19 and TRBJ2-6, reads DGGITQSPKYLFRKEGQNVTLSCEQNLNHDAMYWYRQDPGQGLRLIYYSQIVNDFQKGDIAEGYSVSREKKESFPLTVTSAQKNPTAFYLCASSRSFPGANVLTFGAGSRLTVL.

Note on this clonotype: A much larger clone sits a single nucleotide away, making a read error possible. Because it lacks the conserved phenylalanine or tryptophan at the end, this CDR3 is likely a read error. Here the CDR3 DNA reads TGTGCCAGCAGCCCCCGACTAGCGGGAGAGGGCACCGGGGAGCTGTTTCTT. It is translated as CASSPRLAGEGTGELFL. The V and J genes are TRBV11-2 and TRBJ2-2, with TRBD2 matching over 12 bases. The germline V gene has CDR1 SGHAT and CDR2 FQNNGV. Unmatched junction bases numbered 8, after V lost 5 bases and J lost 4 bases. CDR3 length: 17 amino acids.

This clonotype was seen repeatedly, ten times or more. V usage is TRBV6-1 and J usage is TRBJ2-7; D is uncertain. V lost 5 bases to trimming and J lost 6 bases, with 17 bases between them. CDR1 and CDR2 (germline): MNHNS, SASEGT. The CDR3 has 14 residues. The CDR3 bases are TGTGCCAGCAGTCCGCTCGGCGGCCCGGGCGAGCAGTACTTC. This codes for CASSPLGGPGEQYF.

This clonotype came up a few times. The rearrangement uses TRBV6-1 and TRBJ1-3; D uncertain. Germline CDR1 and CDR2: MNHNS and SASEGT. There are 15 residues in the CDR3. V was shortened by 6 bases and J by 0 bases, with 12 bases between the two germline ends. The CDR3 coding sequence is TGTGCCAGCAGCCCCAAAAAAGGCTCTGGAAACACCATATATTTT. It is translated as CASSPKKGSGNTIYF.

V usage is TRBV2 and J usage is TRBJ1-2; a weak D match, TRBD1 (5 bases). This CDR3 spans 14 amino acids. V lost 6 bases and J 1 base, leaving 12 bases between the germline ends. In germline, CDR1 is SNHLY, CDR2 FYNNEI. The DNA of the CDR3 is TGTGCCAGCAGAACGGGGGGTGATAACTATGGCTACACCTTC. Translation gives CASRTGGDNYGYTF.

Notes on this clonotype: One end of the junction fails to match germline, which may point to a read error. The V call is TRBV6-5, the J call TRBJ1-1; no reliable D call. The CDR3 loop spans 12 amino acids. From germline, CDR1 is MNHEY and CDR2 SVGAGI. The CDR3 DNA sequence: TGTGCCAGCAGTTACCCCAACACTCAAGCTTTCTTT. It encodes CASSYPNTQAFF.

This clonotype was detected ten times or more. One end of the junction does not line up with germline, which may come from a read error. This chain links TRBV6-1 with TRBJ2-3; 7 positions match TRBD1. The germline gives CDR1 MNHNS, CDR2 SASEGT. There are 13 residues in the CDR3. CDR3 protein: CASSRQGTDTQYF. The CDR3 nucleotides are TGTGCCAGCAGTCGACAGGGCACGGATACGCAGTATTTT.

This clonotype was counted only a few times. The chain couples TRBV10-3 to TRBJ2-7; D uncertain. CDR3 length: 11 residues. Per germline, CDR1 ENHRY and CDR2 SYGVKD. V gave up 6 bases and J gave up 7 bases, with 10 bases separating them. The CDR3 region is CAIRKRGEQYF. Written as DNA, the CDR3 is TGTGCCATCAGAAAACGTGGGGAGCAGTACTTC.

This CDR3 reads CASSLDRGGGELFF. Here the CDR3 DNA reads TGCGCCAGCAGCTTGGACAGGGGCGGCGGGGAGCTGTTTTTT. The chain carries TRBV5-1 and TRBJ2-2, with TRBD1 matching over 7 bases. Looked up from germline, CDR1 is SGHRS and CDR2 is YFSETQ. Germline trimming cut 0 bases from V and 7 bases from J; bases unmatched to any gene: 3. This CDR3 has 14 amino acids. Full variable domain (remainder filled in from reference TRBV5-1 and TRBJ2-2): KAGVTQTPRYLIKTRGQQVTLSCSPISGHRSVSWYQQTPGQGLQFLFEYFSETQRNKGNFPGRFSGRQFSNSRSEMNVSTLELGDSALYLCASSLDRGGGELFFGEGSRLTVL.

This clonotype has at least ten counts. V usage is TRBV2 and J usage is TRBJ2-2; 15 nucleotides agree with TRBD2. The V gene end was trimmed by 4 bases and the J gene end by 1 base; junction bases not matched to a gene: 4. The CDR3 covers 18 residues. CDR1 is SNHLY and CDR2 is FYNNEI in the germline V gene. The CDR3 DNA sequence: TGTGCCAGCAGTGCAGGACTAGCGGGAGGGTTGAACACCGGGGAGCTGTTTTTT. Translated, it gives CASSAGLAGGLNTGELFF. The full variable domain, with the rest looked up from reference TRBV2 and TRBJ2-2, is EPEVTQTPSHQVTQMGQEVILRCVPISNHLYFYWYRQILGQKVEFLVSFYNNEISEKSEIFDDQFSVERPDGSNFTLKIRSTKLEDSAMYFCASSAGLAGGLNTGELFFGEGSRLTVL.

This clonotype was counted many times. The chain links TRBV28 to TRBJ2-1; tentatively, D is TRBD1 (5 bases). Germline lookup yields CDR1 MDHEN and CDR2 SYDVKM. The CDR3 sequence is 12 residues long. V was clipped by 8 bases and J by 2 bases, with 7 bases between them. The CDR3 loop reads CASGAAYNEQFF. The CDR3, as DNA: TGTGCCAGCGGGGCGGCCTACAATGAGCAGTTCTTC.

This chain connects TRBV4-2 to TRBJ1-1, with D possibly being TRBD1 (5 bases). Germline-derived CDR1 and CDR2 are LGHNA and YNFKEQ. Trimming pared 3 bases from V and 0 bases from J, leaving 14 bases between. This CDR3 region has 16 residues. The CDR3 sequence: CASSHPSGRLNTEAFF. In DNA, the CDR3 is TGTGCCAGCAGCCACCCCTCGGGACGCTTGAACACTGAAGCTTTCTTT.

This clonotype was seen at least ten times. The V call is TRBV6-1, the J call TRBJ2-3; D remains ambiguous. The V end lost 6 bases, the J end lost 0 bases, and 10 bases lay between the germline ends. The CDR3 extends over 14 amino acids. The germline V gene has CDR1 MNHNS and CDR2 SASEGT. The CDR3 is CASRQPASTDTQYF. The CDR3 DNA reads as TGTGCCAGCAGACAACCGGCTAGCACAGATACGCAGTATTTT.

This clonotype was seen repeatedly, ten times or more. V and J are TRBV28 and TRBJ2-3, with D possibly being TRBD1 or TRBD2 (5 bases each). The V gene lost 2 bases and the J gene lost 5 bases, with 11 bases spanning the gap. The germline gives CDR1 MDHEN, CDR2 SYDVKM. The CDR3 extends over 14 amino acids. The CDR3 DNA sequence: TGTGCCAGCAGTTTAGGGCCTGGGGGAGATACGCAGTATTTT. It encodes CASSLGPGGDTQYF.

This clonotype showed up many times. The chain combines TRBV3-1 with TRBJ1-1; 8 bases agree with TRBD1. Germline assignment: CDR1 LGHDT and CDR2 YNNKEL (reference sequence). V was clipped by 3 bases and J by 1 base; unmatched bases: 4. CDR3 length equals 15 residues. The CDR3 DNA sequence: TGTGCCAGCAGCCACGGGGGGACAGGGAACACTGAAGCTTTCTTT. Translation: CASSHGGTGNTEAFF.